These 24 T cell receptor beta chains were all obtained from the same sample, sequenced in a study of T cells after yellow fever vaccination (dated by TCRdb to between 2018 and 2021). The treatment or condition tag for this specimen amounts to: live attenuated yellow fever vaccine strain. Libraries were made using 5' RACE. TCRdb names Illumina HiSeq 2500 as the instrument used. TCRdb handled the public reads itself, with Q25 trimming in fastp and clone calling in MiXCR, and kept productive beta chains. Rows merge per CDR3 protein into single entries with the most common DNA and genes. For this sample there are about 260,000 distinct CDR3 sequences; approximately 12% appear just once. The ten top clones hold around 0.49% of the sample. The material was CD4+ T cells sorted from PBMCs, obtained 45 days after the yellow fever booster vaccination. The receptors here all came from a man aged 25-40 years who received the YFV17D yellow fever vaccine.

The genes are TRBV2 and TRBJ2-3, with 10 nucleotides matching TRBD2. Germline loops: CDR1 SNHLY, CDR2 FYNNEI. V shed 4 bases, J shed 6 bases, and the junction held 7 bases outside the gene matches. The CDR3 is 15 residues long. CDR3 amino acids: CASSATSGVWDTQYF. CDR3 DNA: TGTGCCAGCAGTGCAACTAGCGGGGTCTGGGATACGCAGTATTTT.

This clonotype was counted ten times or more. The chain carries TRBV20-1 and TRBJ2-7, with D possibly TRBD1 on 6 matching bases. The CDR3 spans 13 residues. The V end lost 3 bases, the J end lost 1 base, and 10 bases lay between the germline ends. Per the germline V gene, CDR1 is DFQATT and CDR2 is SNEGSKA (reference sequence). CDR3 DNA sequence: TGCAGTGCTAGCCCCACAGGGTCCTACGAGCAGTACTTC. This gives the protein CSASPTGSYEQYF.

The gene calls are TRBV20-1 and TRBJ2-3, with D perhaps matching TRBD2 (5 bases). The germline gives CDR1 DFQATT, CDR2 SNEGSKA (reference sequence). Trimming took off 3 bases at V and 8 bases at J, with 12 bases between the two ends. The CDR3 extends over 12 amino acids. CDR3 DNA sequence: TGCAGTGCTAGTGTCGGAGGAGGTACGCAGTATTTT. Translating it yields CSASVGGGTQYF.

In this sample, this clonotype turned up a few times. The gene calls are TRBV20-1 and TRBJ2-1; D is unresolved. Trimming removed 6 bases from V and 8 bases from J, with 17 bases in between. Germline loops: CDR1 DFQATT, CDR2 SNEGSKA (reference sequence). The CDR3 has 13 residues. The CDR3 coding sequence is TGCAGTGCATGCAAGGGTGGTGAGGATGAGCAGTTCTTC. This gives the protein CSACKGGEDEQFF.

DNA for the CDR3: TGCAGTGCTAGAGATTACGGGACGGGCACAGATACGCAGTATTTT. Its translation is CSARDYGTGTDTQYF. The gene calls are TRBV20-1 and TRBJ2-3; D tentatively fits TRBD1 or TRBD2 (5 bases each). V lost 0 bases to trimming and J lost 1 base, with 11 bases between them. CDR1 is DFQATT and CDR2 is SNEGSKA in the germline V gene (reference sequence). The CDR3 length is 15 residues.

The rearrangement links TRBV7-2 to TRBJ2-7; D perhaps matches TRBD1 (5 bases). Trimming left V 5 bases short and J 6 bases short, with 11 bases between. Germline V CDR1 and CDR2: SGHTA, FQGNSA. CDR3 length equals 12 residues. The CDR3 sequence is CASSARVREQYF. In DNA, the CDR3 is TGTGCCAGCAGCGCCAGGGTTCGCGAGCAGTACTTC. Together with reference TRBV7-2 and TRBJ2-7, the CDR3 gives the full variable domain: GAGVSQSPSNKVTEKGKDVELRCDPISGHTALYWYRQSLGQGLEFLIYFQGNSAPDKSGLPSDRFSAERTGGSVSTLTIQRTQQEDSAVYLCASSARVREQYFGPGTRLTVT.

V usage is TRBV12-3 or TRBV12-4 and J usage is TRBJ2-3; D remains unclear. Trimming removed 1 base from V and 5 bases from J, with 13 bases in between. This CDR3 contains 15 residues. CDR3 amino acids: CASSLEPSMGDTQYF. In DNA, the CDR3 is TGTGCCAGCAGTTTAGAACCTTCAATGGGAGATACGCAGTATTTT.

The chain combines TRBV5-1 with TRBJ2-7; D remains unclear. CDR1 is SGHRS and CDR2 is YFSETQ in the germline V gene. The CDR3 totals 11 residues. V lost 8 bases and J lost 5, with 11 bases in between. The CDR3 sequence is CASSSSDEQYF. CDR3 DNA: TGCGCCAGTAGTTCTAGTGACGAGCAGTACTTC. Looking up the rest from reference TRBV5-1 and TRBJ2-7 gives the full variable domain: KAGVTQTPRYLIKTRGQQVTLSCSPISGHRSVSWYQQTPGQGLQFLFEYFSETQRNKGNFPGRFSGRQFSNSRSEMNVSTLELGDSALYLCASSSSDEQYFGPGTRLTVT.

There are a few counts of this clonotype. V gene TRBV11-2 combines with J gene TRBJ2-3; TRBD2 aligns across 14 bases. The germline gives CDR1 SGHAT, CDR2 FQNNGV. This CDR3 comprises 15 residues. V lost 4 bases, J lost 6 bases, and 3 bases stayed unmatched. CDR3 residues: CASSSGLAGDDTQYF. CDR3 sequence (DNA): TGTGCCAGCAGCTCGGGACTAGCGGGAGACGATACGCAGTATTTT.

This clonotype showed up just a few times. The V gene is TRBV20-1, the J gene TRBJ1-5; 7 bases are shared with TRBD1. The CDR3 contains 12 residues. CDR1 and CDR2 from the germline V gene are DFQATT and SNEGSKA (reference sequence). J was trimmed by 7 bases and V by 6 bases; bases with no gene match: 6. CDR3 nucleotides: TGCAGTGCGGTAACAGGGGAACAGCCCCAGCATTTT. Encoded protein: CSAVTGEQPQHF.

The chain is built from TRBV4-3 and TRBJ2-1, with 11 bases that match TRBD2. The CDR3 extends over 20 amino acids. The trim removed 0 bases at V and 8 bases at J, leaving 18 bases unmatched. Per germline, CDR1 LGHNA and CDR2 YSLEER. CDR3 bases: TGCGCCAGCAGCCAAGATCTGTCTAGCGGGAGGACCCTGGTCTATGATGAGCAGTTCTTC. The encoded protein is CASSQDLSSGRTLVYDEQFF.

This clonotype occurred many times. The chain links TRBV9 to TRBJ2-7, with 15 bases lining up with TRBD2. The length of the CDR3 is 18 residues. With 4 bases clipped from V and 1 base from J, the junction kept 9 bases outside the gene matches. Germline assignment: CDR1 SGDLS and CDR2 YYNGEE. CDR3 protein: CASSLSDGTSGRSYEQYF. CDR3 bases: TGTGCCAGCAGCCTCAGTGACGGGACTAGCGGGAGGTCCTACGAGCAGTACTTC.

This clonotype was detected ten times or more. This chain links TRBV20-1 with TRBJ2-5, with D uncertain. CDR3 length equals 11 residues. CDR1 and CDR2 from the germline V gene are DFQATT and SNEGSKA (reference sequence). V lost 3 bases and J 4 bases, leaving 6 bases between the germline ends. CDR3 loop: CSARVLETQYF. In DNA form, the CDR3 reads TGCAGTGCTAGGGTTTTAGAGACCCAGTACTTC.

The chain recombines TRBV20-1 with TRBJ2-3, with a weak D call TRBD2 (8 bases). Germline CDR1 is DFQATT and CDR2 is SNEGSKA (reference sequence). The CDR3 is 16 amino acids. V was pared by 3 bases and J by 3 bases, with 19 bases between. The CDR3 bases are TGCAGTGCTAGCGGGAGGGGGCACTGGTATACAGATACGCAGTATTTT. This gives the protein CSASGRGHWYTDTQYF.

This clonotype was detected only a few times. The J gene is TRBJ2-7, the V gene TRBV5-1, with 11 bases aligning to TRBD2. The length of the CDR3 is 16 residues. J was trimmed by 6 bases and V by 4 bases; bases with no gene match: 12. Looked up from germline, CDR1 is SGHRS and CDR2 is YFSETQ. CDR3 residues: CASSPGTSGSRGEQYF. DNA of the CDR3: TGCGCCAGCAGCCCGGGAACTAGCGGGAGTCGGGGCGAGCAGTACTTC.

This chain links TRBV12-3 or TRBV12-4 with TRBJ2-1; D is tentatively TRBD1 or TRBD2 (5 bases each). V was clipped by 7 bases and J by 6 bases, with 16 bases between them. The CDR3 runs to 14 residues. The CDR3 loop is CASKSLSGGNEQFF. Written as DNA, the CDR3 is TGTGCCAGCAAGAGCCTCAGTGGGGGCAATGAGCAGTTCTTC.

This clonotype was counted a single time. The CDR3 DNA reads as TGTGCCAGCAGTCGCGGACAGGGGGAGCAGTACTTC. It translates to CASSRGQGEQYF. The chain is built from TRBV11-3 and TRBJ2-7, with TRBD1 matching 9 bases. In germline, CDR1 is SGHNT, CDR2 YENEEA. The V and J ends lost 6 bases and 7 bases, in that order; junction bases with no gene match: 4. The CDR3 sequence is 12 residues long.

At least ten counts were recorded for this clonotype. This chain uses TRBV29-1 with TRBJ2-3, with 8 bases fitting TRBD2. This CDR3 contains 15 residues. The V segment lost 4 bases and the J segment 8 bases; nucleotides outside the gene matches: 14. CDR1 and CDR2 (germline): SQVTM, ANQGSEA. Here the CDR3 reads CSVGGGLGTRRTQYF. In DNA form, the CDR3 reads TGCAGCGTTGGGGGGGGACTAGGGACCCGGCGTACGCAGTATTTT.

This clonotype has only a few counts. The chain recombines TRBV20-1 with TRBJ2-4; 7 bases are shared with TRBD1. The CDR3 runs to 14 residues. Germline assignment: CDR1 DFQATT and CDR2 SNEGSKA (reference sequence). V lost 1 base, J lost 6 bases, and 6 bases stayed unmatched. The chain's CDR3 is CSARARQGVNIQYF. Here the CDR3 DNA reads TGCAGTGCTAGAGCTAGGCAGGGGGTAAACATTCAGTACTTC.

This clonotype showed up just a few times. The chain combines TRBV11-2 with TRBJ2-3, with D uncertain. There are 15 residues in the CDR3. The V end was cut by 5 bases, the J end by 4 bases, with 16 bases between. Germline V gives CDR1 SGHAT, CDR2 FQNNGV. The CDR3 nucleotides read TGTGCCAGCAGCACCCAAACGACGGTCCCAGATACGCAGTATTTT. It codes for CASSTQTTVPDTQYF.

Only a few counts were recorded for this clonotype. The chain employs TRBV20-1 and TRBJ1-6; no clear D. Germline V CDR1 and CDR2: DFQATT, SNEGSKA (reference sequence). The CDR3 has 12 residues. V was pared by 2 bases and J by 7 bases, with 6 bases between. CDR3 sequence (DNA): TGCAGTGCTAGACACCGCAATTCACCCCTCCACTTT. Translation: CSARHRNSPLHF.

This chain uses TRBV5-4 with TRBJ1-1, with TRBD1 matching over 10 bases. V shed 0 bases and J 8 bases; nucleotides not matched to a gene: 7. The CDR3 totals 15 residues. The germline V gene encodes CDR1 SGHNT and CDR2 YYREEE (reference sequence). CDR3 residues: CASSLDWGQGLEAFF. The CDR3, as DNA: TGTGCCAGCAGCTTGGATTGGGGACAGGGGTTGGAAGCTTTCTTT.

This clonotype has more than one count but fewer than ten. This chain connects TRBV10-3 to TRBJ2-3, with 11 bases aligning to TRBD2. The CDR3 has 16 amino acids. V lost 10 bases and J lost 9; bases outside the gene matches: 18. Germline V gene lookup returns CDR1 ENHRY and CDR2 SYGVKD. In DNA, the CDR3 is TGTGCCACCCTGAGAACCGGGACTAGCGGCTCGGGGACGCAGTATTTT. Its protein product is CATLRTGTSGSGTQYF.

This clonotype was seen a handful of times. This chain connects TRBV10-2 to TRBJ2-7, with 9 bases aligning to TRBD2. J gave up 4 bases and V 3 bases, and 4 bases lay outside the gene matches. CDR3 length: 14 amino acids. Germline V gives CDR1 WSHSY, CDR2 SAAADI. CDR3 sequence reads: CASSDKAGGYEQYF. In nucleotides, the CDR3 is TGCGCCAGCAGTGACAAAGCGGGAGGATACGAGCAGTACTTC.